The 20 T cell receptor beta chains below were found in one sample sequenced in a study of cytomegalovirus exposure and HLA in healthy donors. The primer mix had 60 Vbeta and 13 Jbeta primers. Repertoires were generated with immunoSEQ multiplex PCR, while TCRdb's copy carries only in-frame clones and drops some. The data show under 200,000 clones, 70% to 90% seen once. The sequenced sample consisted of PBMCs. All receptors come from a woman aged 30 to 39 in good health and CMV-seronegative.

The genes are TRBV5-6 and TRBJ2-7, with D maybe TRBD1 (5 bases). Trimming shortened V by 0 bases and J by 4 bases, and 8 bases separated the two germline ends. CDR1 is SGHDT and CDR2 is YYEEEE in the germline V gene. CDR3 length: 13 amino acids. This chain's CDR3 is CASSLAPGYEQYF. The DNA of the CDR3 is TGTGCCAGCAGCTTGGCCCCAGGGTACGAGCAGTACTTC. The full variable domain, in which reference TRBV5-6 and TRBJ2-7 provide the parts outside the CDR3, is DAGVTQSPTHLIKTRGQQVTLRCSPKSGHDTVSWYQQALGQGPQFIFQYYEEEERQRGNFPDRFSGHQFPNYSSELNVNALLLGDSALYLCASSLAPGYEQYFGPGTRLTVT.

This rearrangement joins TRBV4-1 to TRBJ1-1; TRBD1 aligns across 7 bases. The CDR3 totals 16 residues. V lost 4 bases and J lost 4; bases outside the gene matches: 12. Germline CDR1 and CDR2: MGHRA and YSYEKL. The CDR3 sequence: CASSRTVTGAGTEAFF. The CDR3 bases are TGCGCCAGCAGCCGTACAGTCACAGGGGCGGGCACTGAAGCTTTCTTT.

The genes are TRBV5-6 and TRBJ2-3; 7 bases align to TRBD2. V lost 2 bases, J lost 4 bases, and 7 bases stayed unmatched. The CDR3 extends over 15 amino acids. Germline V CDR1 and CDR2: SGHDT, YYEEEE. The CDR3 DNA reads TGTGCCAGCAGCTTCCGACTAGCTGGGGCAGATACGCAGTATTTT. Its protein product is CASSFRLAGADTQYF.

Points on this clone: The same CDR3 is also encoded by other DNA sequences in this sample. V is TRBV28 and J is TRBJ2-7, with TRBD1 matching over 7 bases. CDR3 length equals 15 residues. V shed 5 bases, J shed 7 bases, and the junction held 14 bases outside the gene matches. Germline V gene data show CDR1 as MDHEN and CDR2 as SYDVKM. CDR3 sequence: CASSPIQGKVGEQYF. For the CDR3, the DNA is TGTGCCAGCAGTCCGATACAGGGGAAGGTTGGGGAGCAGTACTTC.

The chain uses TRBV2 and TRBJ2-7; 7 bases agree with TRBD1. The CDR3 is 15 residues long. Germline values: CDR1 SNHLY, CDR2 FYNNEI. J lost 3 bases, V lost 7 bases, and 12 bases had no gene match. The CDR3 nucleotides are TGTGCCAGCAAGGTTGGGAAGGGGGCCCTCTACGAGCAGTACTTC. This gives the protein CASKVGKGALYEQYF.

The chain is built from TRBV5-4 and TRBJ2-5; weak D call: TRBD2 (6 bases). The V end lost 0 bases, the J end lost 7 bases, and 16 bases lay between the germline ends. CDR1 is SGHNT and CDR2 is YYREEE in the germline V gene (reference sequence). The CDR3 covers 15 residues. CDR3 sequence: CASSLDGAGMGTQYF. CDR3 sequence (DNA): TGTGCCAGCAGCTTGGACGGTGCGGGGATGGGGACCCAGTACTTC. Using reference TRBV5-4 and TRBJ2-5 for the parts outside the CDR3, the full variable domain is ETGVTQSPTHLIKTRGQQVTLRCSSQSGHNTVSWYQQALGQGPQFIFQYYREEENGRGNFPPRFSGLQFPNYSSELNVNALELDDSALYLCASSLDGAGMGTQYFGPGTRLLVL.

The chain has TRBV6-4 and TRBJ2-7; 10 bases line up with TRBD2. Germline loops: CDR1 MRHNA, CDR2 SNTAGT. V shed 5 bases, J shed 6 bases, and the junction held 4 bases outside the gene matches. This CDR3 region has 13 residues. The CDR3 loop is CASSPSGSFEQYF. In nucleotides, the CDR3 is TGTGCCAGCAGTCCTAGCGGGAGTTTCGAGCAGTACTTC.

This sequence joins TRBV28 and TRBJ2-7, with 9 bases matching TRBD1. The CDR3 is 15 amino acids. J gave up 1 base and V 6 bases, and 7 bases lay outside the gene matches. Germline CDR1 MDHEN, CDR2 SYDVKM. DNA of the CDR3: TGTGCCAGCAGCTCCTCGGGGACAGGGTCCTACGAGCAGTACTTC. It is translated as CASSSSGTGSYEQYF.

This clone was recorded only once. The chain combines TRBV4-3 with TRBJ1-1; 12 bases fit TRBD1. V lost 4 bases, J lost 5 bases, and 2 bases stayed unmatched. Germline V gene lookup returns CDR1 LGHNA and CDR2 YSLEER. The CDR3 runs to 14 residues. CDR3 amino acids: CASSPGQGATEAFF. CDR3 DNA sequence: TGCGCCAGCAGCCCGGGACAGGGGGCAACTGAAGCTTTCTTT.

This clone was counted a single time. V and J are TRBV30 and TRBJ1-1; D perhaps matches TRBD1 (6 bases). CDR3 size: 12 residues. The V and J ends lost 7 bases and 5 bases respectively, with 14 bases between them. From germline, CDR1 is GTSNPN and CDR2 SVGIG (reference sequence). The CDR3 DNA sequence: TGTGCCTTGACGGACAGCTTAACTGAAGCTTTCTTT. This sequence encodes CALTDSLTEAFF. The variable domain in full, with the rest retrieved from reference TRBV30 and TRBJ1-1, is SQTIHQWPATLVQPVGSPLSLECTVEGTSNPNLYWYRQAAGRGLQLLFYSVGIGQISSEVPQNLSASRPQDRQFILSSKKLLLSDSGFYLCALTDSLTEAFFGQGTRLTVV.

J is TRBJ1-5 and V is TRBV11-2, with D unresolved. Germline V gene data show CDR1 as SGHAT and CDR2 as FQNNGV. Trimming removed 4 bases at V and 0 bases at J, with 4 bases between. The CDR3 length is 13 residues. The CDR3 region is CASSSFSNQPQHF. The CDR3 DNA reads TGTGCCAGCAGCTCGTTTAGCAATCAGCCCCAGCATTTT.

CDR3 in DNA: TGCGCCAGCAGCTTGGGGACATTCTACGAGCAGTACTTC. Its translation is CASSLGTFYEQYF. The chain combines TRBV5-1 with TRBJ2-7, with D possibly being TRBD1 (5 bases). Germline V lookup: CDR1 SGHRS, CDR2 YFSETQ. The CDR3 length is 13 residues. Trimming took 0 bases from V and 3 from J, leaving 7 bases between them.

This rearrangement joins TRBV14 to TRBJ1-2; 9 nucleotides agree with TRBD1. Unmatched junction bases numbered 6, after V lost 4 bases and J lost 3 bases. Germline CDR1 and CDR2: SGHDN and FVKESK. This CDR3 is built from 15 residues. CDR3 protein: CASSRTGALYYGYTF. The DNA for the CDR3 is TGTGCCAGCAGCCGGACAGGGGCCCTCTACTATGGCTACACCTTC.

This chain connects TRBV19 to TRBJ1-3; tentative D call: TRBD1 (5 bases). The CDR3 totals 13 residues. CDR1 and CDR2 (germline): LNHDA, SQIVND (reference sequence). Trimming took 6 bases from V and 9 from J, leaving 15 bases between them. CDR3 nucleotide sequence: TGTGCCAGTAGGAATACCGGGACTTCCACCATATATTTT. It translates to CASRNTGTSTIYF.

This rearrangement joins TRBV30 to TRBJ1-3, with D possibly TRBD1 on 5 matching bases. Per germline, CDR1 GTSNPN and CDR2 SVGIG (reference sequence). The CDR3 consists of 14 residues. V was trimmed by 5 bases and J by 7 bases, leaving 18 bases between them. The CDR3 sequence: CAWGSTVFSNTIYF. The CDR3 nucleotides read TGTGCCTGGGGTTCGACAGTTTTCTCCAACACCATATATTTT.

This clone occurred once. For the CDR3, the DNA is TGTGCCAGCATGGTTAGCGGGACGAACACCGGGGAGCTGTTTTTT. The encoded protein is CASMVSGTNTGELFF. J is TRBJ2-2 and V is TRBV6-6, with 8 bases that match TRBD2. CDR3 size: 15 residues. With V trimmed by 7 bases and J by 0 bases, 4 bases remained unmatched. Germline V gene sequence: CDR1 MNHNY, CDR2 SVGAGI (reference sequence).

This chain joins TRBV10-1 and TRBJ2-1; D remains unclear. This CDR3 comprises 17 residues. The V and J ends lost 3 bases and 0 bases respectively, with 15 bases between them. The germline CDR1 and CDR2 sequences are WNHNN and SYGVQD (reference sequence). CDR3: CASSEATFPRSYNEQFF. For the CDR3, the DNA is TGCGCCAGCAGTGAAGCGACCTTCCCTCGCTCCTACAATGAGCAGTTCTTC.

The rearrangement uses TRBV7-2 and TRBJ1-4; 8 bases map to TRBD1. This CDR3 contains 15 residues. From germline, CDR1 is SGHTA and CDR2 FQGNSA. The trim removed 4 bases at V and 2 bases at J, leaving 3 bases unmatched. The CDR3 here is CASSSNRGTNEKLFF. DNA of the CDR3: TGTGCCAGCAGCTCGAACAGGGGGACTAATGAAAAACTGTTTTTT.

Here the CDR3 DNA reads TGTGCCAGCAGGCAACCAGGGGGTGAAGCTTTCTTT. Its protein is CASRQPGGEAFF. The gene calls are TRBV14 and TRBJ1-1; 7 bases are shared with TRBD1. This CDR3 has 12 residues. Germline CDR1 reads SGHDN; CDR2 reads FVKESK. Losses at the gene ends were 6 bases for V and 7 bases for J; bases not matched to a gene: 5.

The count of this clone is one. This chain joins TRBV7-2 and TRBJ2-6, with D possibly matching TRBD2 (6 bases). CDR1 is SGHTA and CDR2 is FQGNSA in the germline V gene. Trimming left V 5 bases short and J 0 bases short, with 17 bases between. The CDR3 is made up of 18 amino acids. The CDR3 reads CASSRPGLQGSGANVLTF. For the CDR3, the DNA is TGTGCCAGCAGCCGGCCGGGACTCCAAGGCTCTGGGGCCAACGTCCTGACTTTC.